The TCR beta chain under discussion was sequenced for a study of metastatic and nonmetastatic thyroid tumors. In the study overall: From malignant and benign thyroid patients, repertoires in blood and in tumor or nodule tissue were compared.

TCRdb redid the clone calls on the PCR reads using MiXCR. The table lists about 20,000 clones, roughly 15% of them singletons, with 10% in the top ten. This clone was recorded at least ten times. The V end lost 9 bases, the J end lost 0 bases, and 26 bases lay between the germline ends. The CDR3 contains 18 residues. Germline lookup yields CDR1 WSHSY and CDR2 SAAADI. Patients underwent thyroid surgery, and none had received any treatment before it. The rearrangement uses TRBV10-2 and TRBJ1-1, with a possible D match to TRBD1 (5 bases). The TCR was taken from a female donor with papillary thyroid cancer or a benign thyroid nodule (not recorded which). Some clones in this sample may be carry-over from other donors' samples. The specimen sequenced was tumor tissue. The CDR3 protein is CASFKGLLPGALNTEAFF. CDR3 sequence (DNA): TGCGCCAGTTTTAAAGGACTTCTACCCGGGGCCTTGAACACTGAAGCTTTCTTT.